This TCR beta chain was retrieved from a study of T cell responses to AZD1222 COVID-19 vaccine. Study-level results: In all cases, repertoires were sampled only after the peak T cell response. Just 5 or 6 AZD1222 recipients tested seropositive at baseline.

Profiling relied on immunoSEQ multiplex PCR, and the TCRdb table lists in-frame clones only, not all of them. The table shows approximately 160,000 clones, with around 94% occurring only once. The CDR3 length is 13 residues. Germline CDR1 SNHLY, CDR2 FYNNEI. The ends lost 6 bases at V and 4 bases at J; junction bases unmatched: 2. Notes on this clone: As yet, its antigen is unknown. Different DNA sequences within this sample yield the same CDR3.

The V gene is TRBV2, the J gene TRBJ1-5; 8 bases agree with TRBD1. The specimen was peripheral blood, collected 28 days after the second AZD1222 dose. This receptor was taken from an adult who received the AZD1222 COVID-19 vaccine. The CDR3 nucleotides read TGTGCCAGCAGCGGACAGGGTAATCAGCCCCAGCATTTT. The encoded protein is CASSGQGNQPQHF. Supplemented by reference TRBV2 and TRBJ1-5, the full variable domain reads EPEVTQTPSHQVTQMGQEVILRCVPISNHLYFYWYRQILGQKVEFLVSFYNNEISEKSEIFDDQFSVERPDGSNFTLKIRSTKLEDSAMYFCASSGQGNQPQHFGDGTRLSIL.